Listed here are 20 T cell receptor beta chains from one sample, sequenced in a study of cytomegalovirus exposure and HLA in healthy donors. Primers included in the PCR were 60 Vbeta and 13 Jbeta primers. Assay: immunoSEQ multiplex PCR; the TCRdb copy retains only in-frame clones and omits some. This sample contains roughly 140,000 clones. The sample consisted of PBMCs. These receptors were taken from a male donor in good health and CMV-seronegative.

The chain has TRBV30 and TRBJ1-5, with D possibly matching TRBD1 (5 bases). This CDR3 is built from 14 residues. Germline V gives CDR1 GTSNPN, CDR2 SVGIG (reference sequence). V lost 7 bases and J lost 6, with 19 bases in between. CDR3 loop: CALSEQVVGQPQHF. In DNA form, the CDR3 reads TGTGCCTTATCCGAACAGGTAGTGGGTCAGCCCCAGCATTTT.

The V gene is TRBV11-2, the J gene TRBJ2-7, with D possibly TRBD1 on 6 matching bases. The V and J ends lost 5 bases and 12 bases respectively, with 17 bases between them. The germline gives CDR1 SGHAT, CDR2 FQNNGV. The CDR3 runs 12 residues. CDR3 residues: CASSQGTPNPYF. The CDR3 DNA is TGTGCCAGCAGCCAGGGGACCCCAAACCCGTACTTC.

This chain connects TRBV30 to TRBJ2-2; perhaps TRBD2 as D (6 bases). Deletions cut 8 bases from V and 7 bases from J, with 17 bases between. The CDR3 spans 13 residues. Germline lookup yields CDR1 GTSNPN and CDR2 SVGIG (reference sequence). CDR3: CAGAWRERGELFF. In nucleotides, the CDR3 is TGTGCCGGGGCTTGGAGGGAACGCGGGGAGCTGTTTTTT.

The J gene is TRBJ2-2, the V gene TRBV6-5; D may be TRBD1 (5 bases). The CDR3 totals 13 residues. Germline values: CDR1 MNHEY, CDR2 SVGAGI. Trimming took off 5 bases at V and 5 bases at J, with 9 bases between the two ends. CDR3 residues: CASSPTETGELFF. The CDR3 region has the DNA TGTGCCAGCAGTCCGACAGAGACCGGGGAGCTGTTTTTT.

The J gene is TRBJ2-1, the V gene TRBV6-4; 12 bases map to TRBD1. CDR1 MRHNA and CDR2 SNTAGT come from the germline V gene. This CDR3 is 15 amino acids long. With V trimmed by 0 bases and J by 8 bases, 2 bases remained unmatched. Written as DNA, the CDR3 is TGTGCCAGCAGTGACTCCGGGACAGGGGGCGATGAGCAGTTCTTC. Its translation: CASSDSGTGGDEQFF.

This sequence joins TRBV9 and TRBJ1-3; 12 bases are a match to TRBD1. CDR3 length: 15 amino acids. The ends lost 5 bases at V and 2 bases at J; junction bases unmatched: 2. Germline CDR1 is SGDLS and CDR2 is YYNGEE. The CDR3 bases are TGTGCCAGCAGTGGGACAGGGGGCCCTGGAAACACCATATATTTT. Its translation: CASSGTGGPGNTIYF.

The chain employs TRBV11-3 and TRBJ2-2, with a tentative D call TRBD2 (5 bases). The CDR3 runs to 12 residues. The V gene lost 5 bases and the J gene lost 7 bases, with 8 bases spanning the gap. CDR1 SGHNT and CDR2 YENEEA come from the germline V gene. DNA of the CDR3: TGTGCCAGCAGCCAACGGGGCGGGGAGCTGTTTTTT. Its translation: CASSQRGGELFF.

The chain links TRBV20-1 to TRBJ1-5; D is uncertain. The CDR3 has 11 residues. V shed 6 bases and J shed 11 bases, with 14 bases lying between them. The germline gives CDR1 DFQATT, CDR2 SNEGSKA (reference sequence). In nucleotides, the CDR3 is TGCAGTGCCAGGCCTATGGAGGCCCAGCATTTT. Amino acids: CSARPMEAQHF.

The rearrangement joins TRBV5-6 to TRBJ1-2; 8 bases match TRBD1. CDR3 length: 15 amino acids. CDR1 SGHDT and CDR2 YYEEEE come from the germline V gene. After removal of 1 base from V and 3 bases from J, the junction contained 5 bases not matched to a gene. The CDR3 DNA is TGTGCCAGCAGCTTGAGGACAGGGTGGTACTATGGCTACACCTTC. Protein product: CASSLRTGWYYGYTF.

J is TRBJ1-2 and V is TRBV18, with 7 positions matching TRBD1. The germline V gene encodes CDR1 KGHSH and CDR2 LQKENI. There are 14 residues in the CDR3. V shed 2 bases, J shed 4 bases, and the junction held 4 bases outside the gene matches. The chain's CDR3 is CASSPNPGGYGYTF. The DNA for the CDR3 is TGTGCCAGCTCACCAAATCCAGGGGGCTATGGCTACACCTTC.

The chain couples TRBV4-2 to TRBJ1-2, with 7 bases that match TRBD1. This CDR3 region has 16 residues. CDR1 and CDR2 (germline): LGHNA, YNFKEQ. The junction had 11 bases not matched to a gene; V was cut back by 0 bases and J by 7 bases. CDR3 nucleotides: TGTGCCAGCAGCCAAGACGGAAACAGGGGCTTCAGTGGCTACACCTTC. It yields the protein CASSQDGNRGFSGYTF.

Points on this clone: Its ends do not fully match the called genes, so a read error is possible. The chain combines TRBV29-1 with TRBJ1-2; TRBD1 matches 7 bases. CDR1 and CDR2 from the germline V gene are SQVTM and ANQGSEA. This CDR3 has 16 amino acids. The CDR3 DNA follows: TGCAGCGTGGAAGGGACAGCTCCCTTAGTAGGCTATGGCTACACCTTC. It yields the protein CSVEGTAPLVGYGYTF.

V usage is TRBV19 and J usage is TRBJ1-6, with a possible D match to TRBD1 (6 bases). With 3 bases removed from V and 5 bases from J, the gap between germline ends came to 14 bases. Per germline, CDR1 LNHDA and CDR2 SQIVND (reference sequence). The CDR3 spans 16 residues. The CDR3, as DNA: TGTGCCAGTAGTATCCAACTGGGGGCGGATAATTCACCCCTCCACTTT. Amino acid sequence: CASSIQLGADNSPLHF.

This rearrangement joins TRBV7-9 to TRBJ2-1; a weak D match, TRBD1 (6 bases). The germline CDR1 and CDR2 sequences are SEHNR and FQNEAQ (reference sequence). The CDR3 sequence is 17 residues long. Trimming cost V 4 bases and J 0 bases, with 16 bases left between them. The CDR3 nucleotides read TGTGCCAGCAGCTCGGACAGCTACCCTAGCTCCTACAATGAGCAGTTCTTC. Translating it yields CASSSDSYPSSYNEQFF.

The chain is built from TRBV15 and TRBJ2-1; 8 bases agree with TRBD2. Germline CDR1 and CDR2: LNHNV and YYDKDF (reference sequence). The CDR3 totals 16 residues. Trimming took 1 base from V and 0 from J; bases not matched to a gene: 2. The CDR3 reads CATSRGTSGSYNEQFF. The DNA for the CDR3 is TGTGCCACCAGCAGAGGTACTAGCGGCTCCTACAATGAGCAGTTCTTC.

The chain is built from TRBV18 and TRBJ2-7; 7 positions agree with TRBD2. V was clipped by 6 bases and J by 0 bases; unmatched bases: 5. Germline V gene sequence: CDR1 KGHSH, CDR2 LQKENI. The CDR3 has 14 residues. The DNA for the CDR3 is TGTGCCAGCTCCCCCCGGGAGGACTCCTACGAGCAGTACTTC. Protein: CASSPREDSYEQYF.

The genes are TRBV6-1 and TRBJ2-7; unclear D gene. Germline lookup yields CDR1 MNHNS and CDR2 SASEGT. V shed 7 bases and J shed 5 bases, with 9 bases lying between them. The CDR3 has 11 amino acids. CDR3: CASTSLNEQYF. CDR3 sequence (DNA): TGTGCCAGCACGTCTTTAAACGAGCAGTACTTC.

The chain employs TRBV10-1 and TRBJ2-7; D may be TRBD1 (6 bases). The CDR3 totals 14 residues. Germline assignment: CDR1 WNHNN and CDR2 SYGVQD (reference sequence). Trimming pared 2 bases from V and 5 bases from J, leaving 13 bases between. This CDR3 is CASSEAQGLDEQYF. CDR3 nucleotide sequence: TGCGCCAGCAGTGAGGCCCAGGGGCTGGACGAGCAGTACTTC.

The chain employs TRBV6-1 and TRBJ1-2; D not resolved. CDR1 and CDR2 from the germline V gene are MNHNS and SASEGT. The germline V and J ends were trimmed by 6 bases and 1 base, with 9 bases remaining between them. The CDR3 has 13 amino acids. CDR3 residues: CASSPSVNYGYTF. Written as DNA, the CDR3 is TGTGCCAGCAGCCCCAGTGTTAACTATGGCTACACCTTC.

The chain combines TRBV7-8 with TRBJ2-7; D may be TRBD1 (6 bases). The V end was cut by 5 bases, the J end by 3 bases, with 14 bases between. CDR1 is SGHVS, CDR2 FQNEAQ, per germline. The CDR3 is 14 amino acids. CDR3 loop: CASSGSFRGYEQYF. Here the CDR3 DNA reads TGTGCCAGCAGCGGGTCGTTCAGGGGCTACGAGCAGTACTTC.